One and the same sample provided the 3 T cell receptor beta chains below, sequenced in a study of sequential checkpoint blockade in melanoma. Repertoires were generated with immunoSEQ multiplex PCR, while TCRdb's copy carries only in-frame clones and drops some. This table holds about 21,000 clones, approximately 80% found once. Noted treatment: randomized to nivolumab then ipilimumab (arm A) or the reverse (arm B). Sequences were derived from CD8+ T cells sorted from blood (inferred from file names), sampled from a patient given nivolumab and ipilimumab in sequence. All receptors derive from a human donor with melanoma.

The chain uses TRBV7-3 and TRBJ2-5, with D perhaps TRBD2 (6 bases). The end of the DNA fits TRBJ2-7 better, so the J call may be wrong. This CDR3 comprises 17 residues. Per germline, CDR1 SGHTA and CDR2 FQGTGA. CDR3 coding DNA: TGTGCCAGACCCGCGCAGCCCCCCCCGGGGGTATCCTACGAGCAGTACTTC. Translation gives CARPAQPPPGVSYEQYF.

V is TRBV29-1 and J is TRBJ2-7; TRBD2 agrees at 9 bases. Unmatched junction bases numbered 7, after V lost 5 bases and J lost 5 bases. This CDR3 has 13 amino acids. Germline-derived CDR1 and CDR2 are SQVTM and ANQGSEA. DNA for the CDR3: TGCAGCGTTACCGGGACTAGCTGGGACGAGCAGTACTTC. It is translated as CSVTGTSWDEQYF.

The chain has TRBV30 and TRBJ2-7; 7 positions agree with TRBD1. The CDR3 has 14 residues. Unmatched junction bases numbered 12, after V lost 1 base and J lost 9 bases. Germline CDR1 is GTSNPN and CDR2 is SVGIG (reference sequence). CDR3 coding DNA: TGTGCCTGGAGTGGCCTTGGGCAGGGGGAAGGGCAGTACTTC. Residues: CAWSGLGQGEGQYF.